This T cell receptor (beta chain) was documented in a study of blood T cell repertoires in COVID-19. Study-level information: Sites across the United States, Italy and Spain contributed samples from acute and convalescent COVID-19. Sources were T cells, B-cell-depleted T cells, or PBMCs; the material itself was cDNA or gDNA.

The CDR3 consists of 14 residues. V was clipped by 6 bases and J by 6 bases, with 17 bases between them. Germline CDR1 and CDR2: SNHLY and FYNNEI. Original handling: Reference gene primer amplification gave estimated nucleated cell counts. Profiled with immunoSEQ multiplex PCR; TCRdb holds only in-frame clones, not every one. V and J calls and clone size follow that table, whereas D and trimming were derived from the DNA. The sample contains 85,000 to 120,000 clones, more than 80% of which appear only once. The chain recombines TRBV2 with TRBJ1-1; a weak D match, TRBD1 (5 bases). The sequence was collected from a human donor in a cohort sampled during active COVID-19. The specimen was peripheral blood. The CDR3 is CASSYTGIVAEAFF. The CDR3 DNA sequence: TGTGCCAGCAGCTACACAGGTATCGTCGCTGAAGCTTTCTTT. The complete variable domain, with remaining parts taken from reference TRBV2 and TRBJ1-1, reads EPEVTQTPSHQVTQMGQEVILRCVPISNHLYFYWYRQILGQKVEFLVSFYNNEISEKSEIFDDQFSVERPDGSNFTLKIRSTKLEDSAMYFCASSYTGIVAEAFFGQGTRLTVV.